The rows below give T cell receptor beta chains drawn from one sample of a study of T-cell reconstitution after alpha-beta-depleted transplantation in children. TCRdb reprocessed the PCR reads via MiXCR and lists one record per CDR3 protein. The sample has around 380,000 distinct CDR3 sequences, approximately 11% seen once. Specimen: PBMCs from the stem cell graft donor, collected from the stem cell graft. The receptors were gathered from a human donor who donated a stem cell graft to a child with acute myeloid leukemia. CDR3s include the opening cysteine and the closing phenylalanine or tryptophan. D genes are given only for firm matches. The size entry is marked missing in some rows and otherwise reads once, few, many or a size class.

J: TRBJ2-7
D: NA
size: NA
V: TRBV29-1
CDR3: CSVEKGGTYEQYF
DNA: TGCAGCGTGGAAAAGGGGGGAACCTACGAGCAGTACTTC

J: TRBJ2-1
D: NA
size: few
V: TRBV7-9
CDR3: CASSPEGLANEQFF
DNA: TGTGCCAGCAGCCCGGAGGGTCTAGCCAATGAGCAGTTCTTC

J: TRBJ2-7
D: NA
size: NA
V: TRBV12-3/TRBV12-4
CDR3: CASSLEARGGDEQYF
DNA: TGTGCCAGCAGTTTAGAGGCCAGGGGAGGCGACGAGCAGTACTTC

J: TRBJ2-1
D: TRBD1
size: NA
V: TRBV20-1
CDR3: CSALTGNEQFF
DNA: TGCAGTGCTTTGACAGGGAATGAGCAGTTCTTC

J: TRBJ2-7
D: TRBD2
size: many
V: TRBV12-3/TRBV12-4
CDR3: CASRAGTSGYEQYF
DNA: TGTGCCAGCAGGGCCGGGACTAGCGGTTACGAGCAGTACTTC

J: TRBJ1-1
D: TRBD1
size: few
V: TRBV3-1
CDR3: CASSQTGVDEAFF
DNA: TGTGCCAGCAGCCAAACAGGGGTGGATGAAGCTTTCTTT

J: TRBJ2-7
D: NA
size: few
V: TRBV6-2/TRBV6-3
CDR3: CASSRAGAGDYEQYF
DNA: TGTGCCAGCAGCCGGGCCGGGGCAGGAGATTACGAGCAGTACTTC

J: TRBJ1-5
D: NA
size: many
V: TRBV10-3
CDR3: CAISESDGQPQHF
DNA: TGTGCCATCAGTGAGTCGGACGGTCAGCCCCAGCATTTT

J: TRBJ2-4
D: NA
size: many
V: TRBV29-1
CDR3: CSVRSKNIQYF
DNA: TGCAGCGTAAGGTCCAAAAACATTCAGTACTTC

J: TRBJ2-3
D: NA
size: few
V: TRBV3-1
CDR3: CASSQDPAFTTDTQYF
DNA: TGTGCCAGCAGCCAAGACCCCGCCTTTACCACAGATACGCAGTATTTT

J: TRBJ2-1
D: NA
size: once
V: TRBV19
CDR3: CASSVPGAGNEQFF
DNA: TGTGCCAGTAGTGTTCCGGGAGCGGGCAATGAGCAGTTCTTC

J: TRBJ2-3
D: NA
size: NA
V: TRBV20-1
CDR3: CSAAGAYGTDTQYF
DNA: TGCAGTGCGGCTGGGGCATACGGCACAGATACGCAGTATTTT

J: TRBJ2-2
D: TRBD1
size: NA
V: TRBV4-1
CDR3: CASSQPDRAPGELFF
DNA: TGCGCCAGCAGCCAACCGGACAGGGCCCCCGGGGAGCTGTTTTTT

J: TRBJ2-1
D: NA
size: NA
V: TRBV9
CDR3: CASSALVFNNEQFF
DNA: TGTGCCAGCAGCGCCTTAGTATTCAACAATGAGCAGTTCTTC

J: TRBJ1-6
D: TRBD1
size: NA
V: TRBV7-9
CDR3: CASLGQENSPLHF
DNA: TGTGCCAGTCTGGGACAGGAAAATTCACCCCTCCACTTT

J: TRBJ2-6
D: NA
size: few
V: TRBV4-2
CDR3: CASRRTGIGANVLTF
DNA: TGTGCCAGCAGAAGAACAGGGATTGGGGCCAACGTCCTGACTTTC

J: TRBJ1-1
D: NA
size: NA
V: TRBV5-1
CDR3: CASRMGGTEAFF
DNA: TGCGCCAGCAGAATGGGGGGTACTGAAGCTTTCTTT

J: TRBJ2-1
D: TRBD2
size: few
V: TRBV5-1
CDR3: CASSPWPRTSGNYNEQFF
DNA: TGCGCCAGCAGCCCCTGGCCGCGGACTAGCGGGAATTACAATGAGCAGTTCTTC

J: TRBJ1-3
D: TRBD1
size: NA
V: TRBV5-1
CDR3: CASSLSPDQGAGGNTIYF
DNA: TGCGCCAGCAGCTTGAGTCCGGACCAGGGGGCGGGCGGAAACACCATATATTTT

J: TRBJ1-5
D: NA
size: many
V: TRBV5-1
CDR3: CASSLEGDTPNQPQHF
DNA: TGCGCCAGCAGCTTGGAAGGGGACACTCCGAATCAGCCCCAGCATTTT

J: TRBJ2-1
D: TRBD2
size: many
V: TRBV6-5
CDR3: CASSSSGGSYNEQFF
DNA: TGTGCCAGCAGTTCTAGCGGAGGCTCCTACAATGAGCAGTTCTTC

J: TRBJ2-1
D: NA
size: NA
V: TRBV27
CDR3: CASSWAPRGGNNEQFF
DNA: TGTGCCAGCAGTTGGGCGCCACGAGGGGGAAACAATGAGCAGTTCTTC

J: TRBJ1-5
D: NA
size: NA
V: TRBV11-2
CDR3: CASSLVGPTVYSNQPQHF
DNA: TGTGCCAGCAGCTTAGTGGGGCCGACTGTGTATAGCAATCAGCCCCAGCATTTT

J: TRBJ2-5
D: TRBD1
size: few
V: TRBV4-1
CDR3: CASSQDIRTGLRETQYF
DNA: TGCGCCAGCAGCCAAGATATCCGGACAGGGCTCCGAGAGACCCAGTACTTC

J: TRBJ2-2
D: TRBD1
size: NA
V: TRBV7-3
CDR3: CASSPTRQGAYGGELFF
DNA: TGTGCCAGCAGCCCCACTCGACAGGGGGCCTATGGCGGGGAGCTGTTTTTT

J: TRBJ2-7
D: TRBD2
size: NA
V: TRBV15
CDR3: CATSRELGRREINEQYF
DNA: TGTGCCACCAGCAGAGAGTTGGGTAGGCGGGAGATCAACGAGCAGTACTTC

J: TRBJ2-7
D: TRBD2
size: NA
V: TRBV27
CDR3: CASSLAGGVHEQYF
DNA: TGTGCCAGCAGTTTAGCGGGAGGGGTCCACGAGCAGTACTTC

J: TRBJ2-5
D: NA
size: many
V: TRBV12-3/TRBV12-4
CDR3: CASSFGTPETQYF
DNA: TGTGCCAGCAGTTTCGGGACACCCGAGACCCAGTACTTC